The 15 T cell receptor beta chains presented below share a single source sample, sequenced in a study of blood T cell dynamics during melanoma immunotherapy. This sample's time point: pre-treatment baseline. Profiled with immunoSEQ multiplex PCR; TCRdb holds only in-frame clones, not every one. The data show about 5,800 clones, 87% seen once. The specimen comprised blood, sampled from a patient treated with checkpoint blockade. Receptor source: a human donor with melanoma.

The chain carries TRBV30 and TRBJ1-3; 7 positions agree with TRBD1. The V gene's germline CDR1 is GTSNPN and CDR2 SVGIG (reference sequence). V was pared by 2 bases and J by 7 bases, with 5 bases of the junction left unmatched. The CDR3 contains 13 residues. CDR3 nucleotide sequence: TGTGCCTGGAGTCCAGGGGGAGGGAACACCATATATTTT. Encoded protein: CAWSPGGGNTIYF.

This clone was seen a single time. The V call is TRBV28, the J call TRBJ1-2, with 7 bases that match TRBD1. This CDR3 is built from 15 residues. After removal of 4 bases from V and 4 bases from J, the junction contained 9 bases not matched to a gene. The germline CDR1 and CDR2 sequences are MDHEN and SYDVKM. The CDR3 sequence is CASSSRLGGAYGYTF. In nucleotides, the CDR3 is TGTGCCAGCAGTTCACGGCTAGGGGGCGCCTATGGCTACACCTTC.

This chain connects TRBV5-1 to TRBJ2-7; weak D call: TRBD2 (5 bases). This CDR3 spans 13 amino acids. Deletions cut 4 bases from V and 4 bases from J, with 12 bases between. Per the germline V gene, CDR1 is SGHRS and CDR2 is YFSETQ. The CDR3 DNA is TGCGCCAGCAGCAAGGGTGGGAGTTACGAGCAGTACTTC. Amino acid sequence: CASSKGGSYEQYF.

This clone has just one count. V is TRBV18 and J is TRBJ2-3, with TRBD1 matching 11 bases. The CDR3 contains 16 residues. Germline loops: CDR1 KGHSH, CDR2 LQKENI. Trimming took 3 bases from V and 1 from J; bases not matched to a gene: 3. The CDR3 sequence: CASSPPGQGGTDTQYF. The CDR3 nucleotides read TGTGCCAGCTCACCGCCGGGACAGGGGGGCACAGATACGCAGTATTTT. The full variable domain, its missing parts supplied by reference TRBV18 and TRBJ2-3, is NAGVMQNPRHLVRRRGQEARLRCSPMKGHSHVYWYRQLPEEGLKFMVYLQKENIIDESGMPKERFSAEFPKEGPSILRIQQVVRGDSAAYFCASSPPGQGGTDTQYFGPGTRLTVL.

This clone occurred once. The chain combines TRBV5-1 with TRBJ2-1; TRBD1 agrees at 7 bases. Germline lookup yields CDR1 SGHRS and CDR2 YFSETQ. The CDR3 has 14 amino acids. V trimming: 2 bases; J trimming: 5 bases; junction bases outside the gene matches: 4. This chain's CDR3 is CASSFRDSNNEQFF. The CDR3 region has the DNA TGCGCCAGCAGCTTTAGGGACAGCAACAATGAGCAGTTCTTC.

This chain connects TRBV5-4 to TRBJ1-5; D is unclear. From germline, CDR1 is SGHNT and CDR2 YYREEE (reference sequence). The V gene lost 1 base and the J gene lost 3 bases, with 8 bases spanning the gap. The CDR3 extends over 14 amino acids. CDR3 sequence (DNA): TGTGCCAGCAGCTTGTCTGGGGACAATCAGCCCCAGCATTTT. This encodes CASSLSGDNQPQHF.

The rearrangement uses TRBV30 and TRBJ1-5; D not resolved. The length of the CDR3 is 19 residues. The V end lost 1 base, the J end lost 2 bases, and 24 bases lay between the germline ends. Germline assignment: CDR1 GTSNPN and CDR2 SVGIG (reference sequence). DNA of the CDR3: TGTGCCTGGAGTGGGAGGGTTGGGATTATAGGAGATGGCAATCAGCCCCAGCATTTT. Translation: CAWSGRVGIIGDGNQPQHF.

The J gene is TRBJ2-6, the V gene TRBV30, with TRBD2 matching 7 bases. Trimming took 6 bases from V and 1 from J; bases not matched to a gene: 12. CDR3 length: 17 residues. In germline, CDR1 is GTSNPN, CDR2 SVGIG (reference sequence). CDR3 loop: CACQTGEGWSGANVLTF. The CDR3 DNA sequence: TGTGCCTGTCAAACCGGGGAGGGTTGGTCTGGGGCCAACGTCCTGACTTTC.

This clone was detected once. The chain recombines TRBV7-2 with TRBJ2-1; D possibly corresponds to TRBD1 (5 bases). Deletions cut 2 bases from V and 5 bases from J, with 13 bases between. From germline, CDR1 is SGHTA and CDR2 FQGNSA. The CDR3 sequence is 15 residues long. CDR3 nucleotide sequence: TGTGCCAGCAGCTTAAGGGGTGGGGTCAACAATGAGCAGTTCTTC. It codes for CASSLRGGVNNEQFF.

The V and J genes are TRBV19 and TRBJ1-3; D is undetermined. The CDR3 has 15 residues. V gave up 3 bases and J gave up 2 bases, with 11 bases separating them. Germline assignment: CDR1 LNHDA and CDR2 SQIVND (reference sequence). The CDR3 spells CASSMFTPPGNTIYF. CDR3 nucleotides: TGTGCCAGTAGTATGTTCACACCACCTGGAAACACCATATATTTT.

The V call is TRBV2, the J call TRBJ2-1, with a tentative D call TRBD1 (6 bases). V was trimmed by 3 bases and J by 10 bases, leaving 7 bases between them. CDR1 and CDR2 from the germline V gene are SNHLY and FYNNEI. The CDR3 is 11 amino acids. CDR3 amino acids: CASSDRGEQFF. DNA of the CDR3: TGTGCCAGCAGTGACAGGGGAGAGCAGTTCTTC.

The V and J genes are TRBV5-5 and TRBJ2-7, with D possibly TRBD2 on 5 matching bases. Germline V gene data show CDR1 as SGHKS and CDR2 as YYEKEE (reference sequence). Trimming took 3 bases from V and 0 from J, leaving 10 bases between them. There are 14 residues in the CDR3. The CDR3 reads CASSSLSASYEQYF. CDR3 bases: TGTGCCAGCAGCTCCCTTAGCGCCTCCTACGAGCAGTACTTC.

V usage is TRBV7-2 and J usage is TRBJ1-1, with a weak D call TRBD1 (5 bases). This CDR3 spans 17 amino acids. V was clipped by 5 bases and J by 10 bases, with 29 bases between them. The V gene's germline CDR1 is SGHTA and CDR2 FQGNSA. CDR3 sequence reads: CASSAGRGWADSLAAFF. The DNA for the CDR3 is TGTGCCAGCAGCGCCGGACGGGGGTGGGCCGACAGTTTAGCAGCTTTCTTT.

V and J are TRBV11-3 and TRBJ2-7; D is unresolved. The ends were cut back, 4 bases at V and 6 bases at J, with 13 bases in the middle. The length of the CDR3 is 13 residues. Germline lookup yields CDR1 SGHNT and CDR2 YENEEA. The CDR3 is CASSSLGSGEQYF. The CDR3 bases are TGTGCCAGCAGCTCCTTGGGGTCGGGCGAGCAGTACTTC.

This CDR3 is CASSSTMNYGYTF. The CDR3 DNA follows: TGTGCCAGCAGCTCTACAATGAACTATGGCTACACCTTC. The chain is built from TRBV14 and TRBJ1-2; no reliable D call. Germline V lookup: CDR1 SGHDN, CDR2 FVKESK. CDR3 length equals 13 residues. V was clipped by 5 bases and J by 2 bases, with 9 bases between them.